This T cell receptor (beta chain) derives from a study of T-cell reconstitution after alpha-beta-depleted transplantation in children. The CDR3 extends over 18 amino acids. Germline V gives CDR1 SGHAT, CDR2 FQDESV (reference sequence). The junction had 9 bases not matched to a gene; V was cut back by 0 bases and J by 5 bases. Unique molecular identifiers were used to barcode this TCRbeta library. TCRdb ran MiXCR on the PCR reads and lists one entry per CDR3 protein. The table shows more than 450,000 distinct CDR3 sequences, with about 17% occurring only once. Only a few counts were recorded for this clonotype.

The chain employs TRBV11-1 and TRBJ2-7, with 14 bases matching TRBD2. The sample in question was PBMCs from the stem cell graft donor, obtained from the stem cell graft. The origin of this receptor is a human donor who donated a stem cell graft to a child with acute lymphoblastic leukemia. CDR3 loop: CASSLAHRTSGRPHEQYF. Written as DNA, the CDR3 is TGTGCCAGCAGCTTAGCCCATCGGACTAGCGGGAGGCCCCACGAGCAGTACTTC.